This T cell receptor (beta chain) was documented in a study of shared clonotypes between healthy human individuals. The protocol was immunoSEQ multiplex PCR, while the TCRdb copy is restricted to in-frame clones and leaves out a portion. The sample shows 2 million to 2.5 million clones, 92% of them seen only once. Study-wide points: When naive CD4 clonotypes were compared across four donors, approximately 5% were shared.

As regards this clone: What it binds is unknown.

This CDR3 comprises 16 residues. The germline gives CDR1 SGHVS, CDR2 FQNEAQ. Trimming took 5 bases from V and 5 from J, leaving 21 bases between them. The sequenced sample consisted of naive CD4+ T cells from PBMCs. Subset meaning: CD45RA+ positively selected. The chain employs TRBV7-8 and TRBJ2-5; D might be TRBD1 or TRBD2, each matching 5 bases. The sequence was collected from a man between 18 and 29 years old in good health. Some clones in this sample may be carry-over from other donors' samples. The CDR3 nucleotides read TGTGCCAGCAGCCCACGGGGCTCCAAATGGGGGGAGACCCAGTACTTC. As protein: CASSPRGSKWGETQYF.